The 4 T cell receptor beta chains listed next were all sequenced from one sample in a study of cytomegalovirus exposure and HLA in healthy donors. Researchers ran the PCR with 60 Vbeta and 13 Jbeta primers. Sequencing used immunoSEQ multiplex PCR; TCRdb keeps in-frame clones, though not all of them. The sample consists of about 100,000 clones, around 80% of them appearing once. The source material was PBMCs. The origin of the receptors is a man in his forties in good health and CMV-seropositive.

V is TRBV7-9 and J is TRBJ1-3; TRBD1 is a possible D gene (5 bases). V gave up 5 bases and J gave up 1 base, with 9 bases separating them. The CDR3 covers 14 residues. From germline, CDR1 is SEHNR and CDR2 FQNEAQ (reference sequence). The CDR3 DNA follows: TGTGCCAGCAGCGCCCAGGGTTCTGGAAACACCATATATTTT. Protein: CASSAQGSGNTIYF.

The V and J genes are TRBV19 and TRBJ1-2; D is ambiguous. The CDR3 spans 15 residues. Between the trimmed V and J ends, which lost 3 bases and 4 bases, there was a span of 15 bases. CDR1 and CDR2 (germline): LNHDA, SQIVND (reference sequence). CDR3 sequence: CASSIAHLKTYGYTF. CDR3 bases: TGTGCCAGTAGTATCGCGCACCTGAAAACCTATGGCTACACCTTC. The full variable domain, completed using reference TRBV19 and TRBJ1-2, is DGGITQSPKYLFRKEGQNVTLSCEQNLNHDAMYWYRQDPGQGLRLIYYSQIVNDFQKGDIAEGYSVSREKKESFPLTVTSAQKNPTAFYLCASSIAHLKTYGYTFGSGTRLTVV.

The chain recombines TRBV28 with TRBJ1-4; D is perhaps TRBD1 (6 bases). In germline, CDR1 is MDHEN, CDR2 SYDVKM. CDR3 length: 14 residues. V lost 4 bases and J 8 bases, leaving 14 bases between the germline ends. CDR3 in amino acids: CASSSGTKDEKLFF. CDR3 nucleotide sequence: TGTGCCAGCAGTTCCGGGACAAAGGACGAAAAACTGTTTTTT. Filled out from reference TRBV28 and TRBJ1-4, the complete variable domain reads DVKVTQSSRYLVKRTGEKVFLECVQDMDHENMFWYRQDPGLGLRLIYFSYDVKMKEKGDIPEGYSVSREKKERFSLILESASTNQTSMYLCASSSGTKDEKLFFGSGTQLSVL.

DNA of the CDR3: TGTGCCAGCAGCACTCGGAGGGACGAAAATGGCTACACCTTC. Protein sequence: CASSTRRDENGYTF. The V gene is TRBV7-9, the J gene TRBJ1-2; TRBD1 might be the D (5 bases). CDR3 size: 14 residues. The ends were cut back, 5 bases at V and 6 bases at J, with 16 bases in the middle. Germline values: CDR1 SEHNR, CDR2 FQNEAQ (reference sequence).